This T cell receptor (beta chain) was found in a study of cytomegalovirus exposure and HLA in healthy donors. The V end was cut by 0 bases, the J end by 0 bases, with 12 bases between. This CDR3 spans 16 amino acids. CDR1 and CDR2 (germline): SGHRS, YFSETQ. Regarding the study as a whole: Most TCR sequences were rare, but some public TCRs occurred in many donors. Common viral pathogens (according to a later analysis) appeared linked to several of the most significant clusters. The HLA-A and HLA-B alleles of most subjects were reportedly predicted accurately from TCR beta sequences. Specific recognition of CMV antigens was confirmed in vitro for a few chains (all CMV-associated).

With regard to this clone: Its antigen is not known.

The PCR was carried out with 60 Vbeta primers and 13 Jbeta primers. Assay: immunoSEQ multiplex PCR; the TCRdb copy retains only in-frame clones and omits some. The table records 180,000 or so clones, 9.5% of them present only once. This chain connects TRBV5-1 to TRBJ2-5; D is ambiguous. The sample comprised PBMCs. The sequence was collected from a woman aged 25 to 39 in good health and CMV-seropositive. CDR3 sequence: CASSLESATNQETQYF. The DNA for the CDR3 is TGCGCCAGCAGCTTGGAGTCCGCGACAAACCAAGAGACCCAGTACTTC.